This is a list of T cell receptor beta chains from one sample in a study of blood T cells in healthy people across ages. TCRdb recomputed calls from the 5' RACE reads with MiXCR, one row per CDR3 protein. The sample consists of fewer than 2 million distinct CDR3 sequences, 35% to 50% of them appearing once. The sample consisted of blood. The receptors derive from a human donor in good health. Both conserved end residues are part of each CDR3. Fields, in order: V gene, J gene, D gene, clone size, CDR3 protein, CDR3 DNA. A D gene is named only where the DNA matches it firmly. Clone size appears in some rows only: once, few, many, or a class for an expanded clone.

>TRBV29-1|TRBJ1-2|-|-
CSVEGGGVYGYTF
TGCAGCGTTGAAGGTGGGGGGGTCTATGGCTACACCTTC
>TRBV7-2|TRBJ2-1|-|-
CAILLARPIYNEQFF
TGTGCCATACTATTAGCTCGCCCGATATACAATGAGCAGTTCTTC
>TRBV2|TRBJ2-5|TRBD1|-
CASSRGTGHPEGEYF
TGTGCCAGCAGCCGGGGGACAGGACACCCGGAGGGGGAGTACTTC
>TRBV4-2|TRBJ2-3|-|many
CASSQRLESTDTQYF
TGTGCCAGCAGCCAACGACTGGAAAGCACAGATACGCAGTATTTT
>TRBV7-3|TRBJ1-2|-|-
CASSSTGTRSGYTF
TGTGCCAGCAGCTCCACCGGGACCCGAAGTGGCTACACCTTC
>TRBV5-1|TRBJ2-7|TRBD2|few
CASSPTAGVYEQYF
TGCGCCAGCAGCCCCACGGCGGGGGTGTACGAGCAGTACTTC
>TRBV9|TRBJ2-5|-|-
CASRGDGGTQYF
TGCGCCAGCAGAGGGGACGGAGGGACCCAGTACTTC
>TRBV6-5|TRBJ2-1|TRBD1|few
CATRTGTYNEQFF
TGTGCCACCCGGACAGGTACCTACAATGAGCAGTTCTTC
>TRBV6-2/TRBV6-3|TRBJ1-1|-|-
CASSYSRQVGYSQEAFF
TGTGCCAGCAGTTACTCAAGACAGGTGGGGTATAGCCAAGAAGCTTTCTTT
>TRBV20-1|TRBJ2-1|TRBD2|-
CSAQTGLAGHNEQFF
TGCAGTGCCCAGACGGGACTAGCGGGGCACAATGAGCAGTTCTTC
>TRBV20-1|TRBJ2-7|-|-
CSADGSSYEQYF
TGCAGTGCTGACGGTAGCTCCTACGAGCAGTACTTC
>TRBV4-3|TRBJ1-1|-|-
CASSQGEFDTEAFF
TGCGCCAGCAGCCAAGGCGAGTTCGACACTGAAGCTTTCTTT
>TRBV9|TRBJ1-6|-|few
CASSVEGDSDSPLHF
TGTGCCAGCAGCGTAGAGGGTGACAGCGATTCACCCCTCCACTTT
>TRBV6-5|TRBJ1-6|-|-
CASSRTQGPGSPLHF
TGTGCCAGCAGTAGAACGCAGGGGCCGGGATCACCCCTCCACTTT
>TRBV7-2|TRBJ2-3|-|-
CASGPLTDTQYF
TGTGCCAGCGGGCCTCTCACAGATACGCAGTATTTT
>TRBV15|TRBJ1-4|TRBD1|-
CATSSTGTGNQKLFF
TGTGCCACCAGCAGTACCGGGACAGGGAACCAAAAACTGTTTTTT
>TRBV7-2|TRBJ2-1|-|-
CTSSYPGTLGNEQFF
TGTACCAGCAGCTACCCCGGGACCCTGGGGAATGAGCAGTTCTTC
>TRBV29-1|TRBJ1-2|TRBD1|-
CSVEDQQGAVGYTF
TGCAGCGTTGAAGACCAACAGGGGGCTGTCGGCTACACCTTC
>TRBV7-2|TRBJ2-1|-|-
CASSLTGGPTSYNEQFF
TGTGCCAGCAGCTTAACGGGCGGGCCGACTAGCTACAATGAGCAGTTCTTC
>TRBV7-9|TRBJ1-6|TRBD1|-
CASSSQGFSPLHF
TGTGCCAGCAGCTCACAGGGGTTTTCACCCCTCCACTTT
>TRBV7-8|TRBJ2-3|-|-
CASSPGVAQGTQYF
TGTGCCAGCAGCCCCGGGGTAGCGCAAGGTACGCAGTATTTT
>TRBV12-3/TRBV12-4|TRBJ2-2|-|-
CASTVAEDYTGELFF
TGTGCCAGCACCGTAGCGGAGGACTACACCGGGGAGCTGTTTTTT
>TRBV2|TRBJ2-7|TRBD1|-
CASGLTGGQYEQYF
TGTGCCAGCGGGTTGACAGGGGGCCAGTATGAGCAGTACTTC
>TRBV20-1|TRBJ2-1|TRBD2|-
CSATPSGGYNEQFF
TGCAGTGCTACCCCTAGCGGGGGTTATAATGAGCAGTTCTTC
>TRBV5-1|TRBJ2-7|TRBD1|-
CASSPRQGWNEQYF
TGCGCCAGCAGCCCGCGACAGGGTTGGAACGAGCAGTACTTC
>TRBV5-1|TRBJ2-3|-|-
CASSTPLTAIDTQYF
TGCGCCAGCAGCACGCCCTTAACGGCCATAGATACGCAGTATTTT
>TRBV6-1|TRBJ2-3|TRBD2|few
CASSEAVAGALWDTQYF
TGTGCCAGCAGTGAAGCGGTAGCGGGGGCCCTGTGGGATACGCAGTATTTT
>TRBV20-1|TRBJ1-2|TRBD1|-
CSARDRRQGRGYTF
TGCAGTGCTAGAGATAGGAGACAGGGCCGGGGCTACACCTTC
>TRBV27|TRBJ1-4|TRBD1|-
CASSPEQGANEKLFF
TGTGCCAGCAGTCCCGAACAGGGGGCTAATGAAAAACTGTTTTTT
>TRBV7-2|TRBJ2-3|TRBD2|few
CASSPPGTRQDTQYF
TGTGCCAGCAGCCCCCCAGGGACTAGACAAGATACGCAGTATTTT
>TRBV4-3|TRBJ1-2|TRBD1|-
CASEAGLGTGNGYTF
TGCGCCAGCGAAGCAGGCCTTGGGACAGGGAATGGCTACACCTTC
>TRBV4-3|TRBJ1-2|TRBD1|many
CASSQEFTGVYGYTF
TGCGCCAGCAGCCAGGAATTTACAGGGGTCTATGGCTACACCTTC
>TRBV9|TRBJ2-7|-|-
CASSVAGLNEQYF
TGTGCCAGCAGCGTAGCTGGTTTGAACGAGCAGTACTTC
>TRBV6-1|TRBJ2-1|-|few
CASILDRYNEQFF
TGTGCCAGCATTTTAGACAGGTACAATGAGCAGTTCTTC
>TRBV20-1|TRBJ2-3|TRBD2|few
CSASPLRAGVNTDTQYF
TGCAGTGCTAGTCCCCTCCGAGCGGGGGTAAACACAGATACGCAGTATTTT
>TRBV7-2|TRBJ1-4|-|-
CASSTYSAVNEKLFF
TGTGCCAGCAGCACATACAGCGCGGTTAATGAAAAACTGTTTTTT
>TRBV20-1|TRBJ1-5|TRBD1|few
CSARDGTGVKPQHF
TGCAGTGCTAGAGATGGTACAGGGGTAAAGCCCCAGCATTTT
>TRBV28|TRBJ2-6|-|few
CASSPGPGQRANVLTF
TGTGCCAGCAGCCCCGGACCGGGTCAGCGGGCCAACGTCCTGACTTTC
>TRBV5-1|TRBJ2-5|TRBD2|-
CASSLGGLGASGAQETQYF
TGCGCCAGCAGCTTGGGGGGACTCGGTGCTAGCGGGGCCCAAGAGACCCAGTACTTC
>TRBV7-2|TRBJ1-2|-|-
CASSLSTVGYTF
TGTGCCAGCAGCTTATCCACGGTCGGCTACACCTTC
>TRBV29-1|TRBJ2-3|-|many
CSVKNQDTQYF
TGCAGCGTGAAAAATCAGGATACGCAGTATTTT
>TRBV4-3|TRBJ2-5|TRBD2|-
CASSLTGGRSEETQYF
TGCGCCAGCAGCCTTACGGGGGGGCGGAGTGAAGAGACCCAGTACTTC
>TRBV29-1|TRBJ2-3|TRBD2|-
CSLAGLGDTQYF
TGCAGTTTAGCGGGGCTAGGAGATACGCAGTATTTT
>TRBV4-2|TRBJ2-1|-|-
CASSWGSASSYNEQFF
TGTGCCAGCAGCTGGGGGTCGGCGAGCTCCTACAATGAGCAGTTCTTC
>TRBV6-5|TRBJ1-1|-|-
CASSYQTGEAFF
TGTGCCAGCAGTTACCAGACAGGAGAAGCTTTCTTT
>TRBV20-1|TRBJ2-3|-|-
CSARGSSADTQYF
TGCAGTGCTCGGGGCAGCTCAGCAGATACGCAGTATTTT
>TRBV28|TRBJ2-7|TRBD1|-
CASSYVPGTGGYEQYF
TGTGCCAGCAGTTACGTCCCCGGGACAGGAGGCTACGAGCAGTACTTC
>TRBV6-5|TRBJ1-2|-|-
CASSYSRDVAYGYTF
TGTGCCAGCAGTTACTCTAGGGATGTGGCCTATGGCTACACCTTC
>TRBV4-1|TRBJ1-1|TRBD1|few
CASYNEGGASTEAFF
TGCGCCAGTTATAATGAAGGGGGCGCGAGCACTGAAGCTTTCTTT
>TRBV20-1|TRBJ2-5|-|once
CSARWPWDQETQYF
TGCAGTGCTAGGTGGCCCTGGGATCAAGAGACCCAGTACTTC
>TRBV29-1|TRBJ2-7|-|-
CSVLDSYEQYF
TGCAGCGTTCTAGACAGCTACGAGCAGTACTTC
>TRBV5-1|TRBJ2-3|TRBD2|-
CASSNRLAGGPPSSTDTQYF
TGCGCCAGCAGCAACCGACTAGCGGGGGGCCCTCCATCAAGCACAGATACGCAGTATTTT
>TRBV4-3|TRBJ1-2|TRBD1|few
CASSQDYGTAHYGYTF
TGCGCCAGCAGCCAAGATTACGGGACAGCACACTATGGCTACACCTTC
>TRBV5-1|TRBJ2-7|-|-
CASSPLGGTANYEQYF
TGCGCCAGCAGCCCCCTGGGGGGGACAGCTAACTACGAGCAGTACTTC
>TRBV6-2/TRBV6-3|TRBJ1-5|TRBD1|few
CASSPTGEGNQPQHF
TGTGCCAGCAGCCCAACAGGGGAGGGGAATCAGCCCCAGCATTTT